This T cell receptor (beta chain) comes out of a study of T-cell reconstitution after alpha-beta-depleted transplantation in children listed by TCRdb under 2016. Regarding the complete study: The study quantitatively tracked T-cell immune reconstitution after TCRalphabeta/CD19-depleted allogeneic hematopoietic cell transplantation in children using TCR repertoire profiling. General study outcomes and caveats: In some patients, the high TCRbeta diversity seen at day 60 was put down to recipient T cells and intrathymic progenitors that had survived conditioning. The frequencies of hyperexpanded clones fell over the following months, and after one year, T-cell counts and TCRbeta diversity were mostly attributed to newly produced T cells. Apparently early alphabetaT-cell count recovery about two months after transplant reportedly relied on only several hundred rapidly expanded clones derived from non-depleted graft cells.

Library preparation used PCR. The data were produced on an Illumina HiSeq 2500. To normalize quantification of the TCRbeta repertoire, the TCR libraries were built with molecular barcoding that relied on unique molecular identifiers. TCRdb ran its own pipeline on the public reads, namely fastp trimming at Q25 and MiXCR clone calling, and kept in-frame beta chains. Rows with a matching CDR3 protein are joined into one entry that keeps the most common DNA and genes. Counted in this sample were approximately 82,000 distinct CDR3 sequences; around 16% of them appeared once. The ten largest account for about 18% of the sample. Explained via the paper, the treatment or condition label denotes: allogeneic hematopoietic cell transplantation with graft depleted of TCRalphabeta T cells and CD19 B cells. The transplant recipients were children given TCRalphabeta/CD19-depleted allogeneic hematopoietic cell grafts.

Its CDR3 holds 14 amino acids, cysteine through phenylalanine. Left in the record is the CDR3 DNA by itself, 42 bases read in frame from the first base. As encoded in the germline V gene, CDR1 is MNHEY while CDR2 is SVGAGI. Germline trimming: 5 bases from V, 4 bases from J; junction bases outside gene matches: 7. The sample holds a few counts of this clonotype. The clone's antigen remains unknown. Per-base qualities were not stored, and no clone one base away is much larger. Recombination connected TRBV6-5 to TRBJ1-2; the junction holds 7 bases that match TRBD1. The sample here was PBMCs, mostly from graft donor cells, taken 180 days after TCRalphabeta/CD19-depleted stem cell transplant. This TCR was sampled from a male patient between 2 and 9 years old who had a stem cell transplant for acute lymphoblastic leukemia, so the T cells may come from the graft donor. The CDR3: CASSRDRAAYGYTF. The nucleotides read TGTGCCAGCAGTCGCGACAGGGCGGCCTATGGCTACACCTTC.